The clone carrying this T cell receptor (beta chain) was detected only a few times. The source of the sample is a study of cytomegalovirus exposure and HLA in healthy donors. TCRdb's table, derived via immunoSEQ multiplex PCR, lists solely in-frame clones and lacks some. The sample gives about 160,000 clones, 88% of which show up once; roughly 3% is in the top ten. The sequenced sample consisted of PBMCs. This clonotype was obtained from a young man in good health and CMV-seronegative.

CDR3 in amino acids: CASSDSGVGELFF. CDR3 nucleotide sequence: TGCGCCAGCTCCGACTCGGGTGTCGGGGAGCTGTTTTTT. This chain joins TRBV10-1 and TRBJ2-2; D not certain. The germline V gene has CDR1 WNHNN and CDR2 SYGVQD (reference sequence). The V and J ends lost 8 bases and 7 bases respectively, with 14 bases between them. This CDR3 has 13 residues.